The rows below give T cell receptor beta chains drawn from one sample of a study of Ad26.COV2.S vaccination and SARS-CoV-2 variants. Some clones are missing from TCRdb's copy, which holds only in-frame ones; the method was immunoSEQ multiplex PCR. Of fewer than 400,000 clones listed, approximately 80% are singletons. Sample: peripheral blood, taken in a trial of Ad26.COV2.S vaccine versus placebo. The source of these receptors is a person aged 18 to 65 who received the Ad26.COV2.S COVID-19 vaccine or a placebo. Both conserved end residues are part of each CDR3. D genes are given only for firm matches.

TRBJ1-1,14,TRBV2,-,TGTGCCAGCAGTGGTATCTCCAGGGTCACTGAAGCTTTCTTT,CASSGISRVTEAFF
TRBJ1-2,12,TRBV10-2,-,TGCGCCAGCAGTGAACCAGGGAGTTTTGGGACCTTC,CASSEPGSFGTF
TRBJ2-5,18,TRBV5-4,TRBD2,TGTGCCAGCAGCTTGGTAGGGCTAGCGGGGGGAAACCAAGAGACCCAGTACTTC,CASSLVGLAGGNQETQYF
TRBJ2-1,12,TRBV6-5,-,TGTGCCAGCAGACCCATCGGAGGGCGGCAGTTCTTC,CASRPIGGRQFF
TRBJ2-2,15,TRBV19,-,TGTGCCAGTAGTATCGGGGACTTTTTGACCGGGGAGCTGTTTTTT,CASSIGDFLTGELFF
TRBJ2-4,12,TRBV7-2,-,TGTGCCAGCAGCTTAACCGGGGGCATTCAGTACTTC,CASSLTGGIQYF
TRBJ1-6,16,TRBV6-5,TRBD1,TGTGCCAGCAGTTCACTACAGGGGGCTTTAAATTCACCCCTCCACTTT,CASSSLQGALNSPLHF
TRBJ1-5,17,TRBV19,-,TGTGCCAGTAGTAGTTTTCTTGGGGGGGGCCAAACCCAGCCCCAGCATTTT,CASSSFLGGGQTQPQHF
TRBJ1-5,13,TRBV12-3/TRBV12-4,-,TGTGCCAGCAGTTACGTCGGAGATCAGCCCCAGCATTTT,CASSYVGDQPQHF
TRBJ2-5,15,TRBV2,-,TGTGCCAGCAGCGAGAACGGCGGACAGACAGAGACCCAGTACTTC,CASSENGGQTETQYF
TRBJ1-1,16,TRBV5-1,TRBD1,TGCGCCAGCAGCTTGGGACCGGGACAGGGTGACACTGAAGCTTTCTTT,CASSLGPGQGDTEAFF
TRBJ2-7,12,TRBV6-5,-,TGTGCCAGCAGTAACCGGGGCTACGAGCAGTACTTC,CASSNRGYEQYF